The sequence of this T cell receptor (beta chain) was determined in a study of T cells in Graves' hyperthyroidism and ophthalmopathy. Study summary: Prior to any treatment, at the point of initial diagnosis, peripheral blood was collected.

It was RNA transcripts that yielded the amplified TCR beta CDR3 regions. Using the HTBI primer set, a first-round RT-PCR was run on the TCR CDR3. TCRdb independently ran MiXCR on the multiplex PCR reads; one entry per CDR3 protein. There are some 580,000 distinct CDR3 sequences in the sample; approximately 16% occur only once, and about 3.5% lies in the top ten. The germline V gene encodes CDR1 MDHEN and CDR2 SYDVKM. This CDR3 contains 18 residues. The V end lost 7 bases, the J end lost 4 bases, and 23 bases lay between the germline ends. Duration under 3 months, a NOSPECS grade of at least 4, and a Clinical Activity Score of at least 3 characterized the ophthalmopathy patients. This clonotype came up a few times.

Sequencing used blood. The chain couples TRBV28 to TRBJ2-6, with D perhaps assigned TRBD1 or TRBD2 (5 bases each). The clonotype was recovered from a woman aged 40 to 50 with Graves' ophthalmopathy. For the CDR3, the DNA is TGTGCCAGCACGCGACTCGGGAAGACAGTAAGAGGGGCCAACGTCCTGACTTTC. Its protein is CASTRLGKTVRGANVLTF.